The next 26 T cell receptor beta chains were all read from a single sample in a study of shared clonotypes between healthy human individuals (dated by TCRdb to 2020 to 2022). The library was generated by the immunoSEQ multiplex PCR assay. This immuneACCESS table, as held by TCRdb, lists in-frame sequences with V and J called but not all clones. Of the missing ones, under half trace to an unresolved V gene in checked studies; the others have no known cause. Here the sample has about 1 million clones; about four fifths occur a single time. In total, the top ten clones hold under 0.6% of the sample. The sample comprised memory CD4+ T cells from PBMCs. The cell subset or site label here, explained by the study, means: CD45RA-negative fraction. Receptor source: a man aged 18 to 29 in good health. Some clones in this sample may be carry-over from other donors' samples.

V is TRBV9 and J is TRBJ2-5, with no clear D. Trimming cost V 4 bases and J 5 bases, with 9 bases left between them. This CDR3 is 12 amino acids long. In germline, CDR1 is SGDLS, CDR2 YYNGEE. CDR3 amino acids: CASSPLGETQYF. In DNA form, the CDR3 reads TGTGCCAGCAGCCCCCTTGGGGAGACCCAGTACTTC.

For this clone: The likely explanation is a read error, given a far larger clone one base away. The chain is built from TRBV29-1 and TRBJ1-1; 7 bases are a match to TRBD1. This CDR3 spans 13 amino acids. CDR1 is SQVTM, CDR2 ANQGSEA, per germline. V gave up 7 bases and J gave up 0 bases; unmatched junction bases: 5. CDR3 nucleotides: TGCAGCGCCAAGACAGGGCTGAACACTGAAGCTTTCTTT. It specifies CSAKTGLNTEAFF.

The chain links TRBV6-1 to TRBJ2-7; the D gene is possibly TRBD1 (5 bases). The CDR3 has 14 amino acids. Germline V CDR1 and CDR2: MNHNS, SASEGT. V was pared by 2 bases and J by 3 bases, with 11 bases between. The CDR3, as DNA: TGTGCCAGCAGTGAAATAAACAGGAACTACGAGCAGTACTTC. Translation gives CASSEINRNYEQYF.

This rearrangement joins TRBV28 to TRBJ1-4; D remains ambiguous. CDR3 length equals 15 residues. CDR1 is MDHEN and CDR2 is SYDVKM in the germline V gene. The V gene lost 2 bases and the J gene lost 8 bases, with 15 bases spanning the gap. CDR3 amino acids: CASSLMGGGGEKLFF. CDR3 coding DNA: TGTGCCAGCAGTTTAATGGGTGGAGGCGGGGAAAAACTGTTTTTT.

The chain recombines TRBV5-4 with TRBJ2-7; D unresolved. CDR3 length equals 15 residues. Germline lookup yields CDR1 SGHNT and CDR2 YYREEE (reference sequence). V was clipped by 0 bases and J by 1 base, with 11 bases between them. As DNA, the CDR3 is TGTGCCAGCAGCTTGGATCGAGCCGTTTCCTACGAGCAGTACTTC. Translation: CASSLDRAVSYEQYF.

The J gene is TRBJ2-7, the V gene TRBV2; 13 nucleotides align to TRBD2. The CDR3 consists of 15 residues. Germline trimming cut 3 bases from V and 1 base from J; bases unmatched to any gene: 0. The germline V gene has CDR1 SNHLY and CDR2 FYNNEI. In DNA, the CDR3 is TGTGCCAGCAGTGAGGGACTAGCGGGATCCTACGAGCAGTACTTC. It codes for CASSEGLAGSYEQYF.

J is TRBJ1-5 and V is TRBV10-3; D is unresolved. Between the trimmed V and J ends, which lost 2 bases and 5 bases, there was a span of 10 bases. Germline loops: CDR1 ENHRY, CDR2 SYGVKD. The CDR3 contains 14 residues. CDR3 in DNA: TGTGCCATCAGTGAGGAAGGGAAGTATCAGCCCCAGCATTTT. Its protein product is CAISEEGKYQPQHF.

To note about this clone: The sample carries other DNA sequences with the same CDR3. The chain has TRBV2 and TRBJ2-7, with 10 positions matching TRBD2. Germline CDR1 SNHLY, CDR2 FYNNEI. The CDR3 has 14 amino acids. Trimming at V came to 5 bases and at J to 3 bases, leaving 4 bases not matched to a gene. CDR3: CASSLASGSYEQYF. As DNA, the CDR3 is TGTGCCAGCAGTTTGGCTAGCGGGAGCTACGAGCAGTACTTC.

The CDR3 DNA reads TGTGCCAGCAGCGGCCCGAAATTGGGACAGTACTACCTCTCCTACGAGCAGTACTTC. This sequence encodes CASSGPKLGQYYLSYEQYF. The gene calls are TRBV5-6 and TRBJ2-7, with TRBD1 matching 7 bases. The J segment lost 0 bases and the V segment lost 4 bases, leaving 19 bases of the junction unmatched. The CDR3 spans 19 residues. Germline loops: CDR1 SGHDT, CDR2 YYEEEE.

J is TRBJ1-5 and V is TRBV7-2; tentatively, D is TRBD1 (5 bases). Germline V gene lookup returns CDR1 SGHTA and CDR2 FQGNSA. This CDR3 has 15 residues. V lost 5 bases and J lost 2, with 13 bases in between. CDR3 region: CASSGHRPGNQPQHF. The DNA for the CDR3 is TGTGCCAGCAGCGGACATCGGCCGGGCAATCAGCCCCAGCATTTT.

The J gene is TRBJ2-7, the V gene TRBV11-1; TRBD1 might be the D (5 bases). Germline V gene lookup returns CDR1 SGHAT and CDR2 FQDESV (reference sequence). V dropped 2 bases and J dropped 4 bases, with 9 bases sitting between them. The CDR3 covers 13 residues. CDR3 loop: CASSLLRGYEQYF. The CDR3 region has the DNA TGTGCCAGCAGCTTACTAAGGGGATACGAGCAGTACTTC.

The V gene is TRBV15, the J gene TRBJ2-3, with no clear D. The CDR3 loop spans 16 amino acids. Trimming removed 2 bases at V and 0 bases at J, with 12 bases between. In germline, CDR1 is LNHNV, CDR2 YYDKDF (reference sequence). Written as DNA, the CDR3 is TGTGCCACCAGCAGAACGGACGAGACTAGCACAGATACGCAGTATTTT. Amino acid sequence: CATSRTDETSTDTQYF.

This sequence joins TRBV4-3 and TRBJ2-3, with a weak D call TRBD2 (6 bases). The CDR3 loop spans 13 amino acids. V was cut by 1 base and J by 6 bases, with 8 bases left in between. Germline CDR1 and CDR2: LGHNA and YSLEER. The CDR3 is CASSQAGVDTQYF. The CDR3 nucleotides read TGCGCCAGCAGCCAAGCGGGAGTGGATACGCAGTATTTT.

This clone has a handful of counts. The chain recombines TRBV30 with TRBJ1-1; D is possibly TRBD1 (6 bases). This CDR3 is 16 amino acids long. V was trimmed by 5 bases and J by 1 base, leaving 20 bases between them. Germline V gene data show CDR1 as GTSNPN and CDR2 as SVGIG (reference sequence). Here the CDR3 reads CAWDTGLLGTNTEAFF. DNA of the CDR3: TGTGCCTGGGACACAGGGCTTTTGGGAACGAACACTGAAGCTTTCTTT.

The gene calls are TRBV7-2 and TRBJ2-3; 9 nucleotides align to TRBD1. J gave up 6 bases and V 6 bases, and 7 bases lay outside the gene matches. The CDR3 totals 14 residues. Germline V CDR1 and CDR2: SGHTA, FQGNSA. The CDR3 nucleotides read TGTGCCAGCAGTCGGGACAGGGCGAGTGATACGCAGTATTTT. It encodes CASSRDRASDTQYF.

This chain links TRBV11-2 with TRBJ2-1; D is uncertain. The CDR3 covers 14 residues. V gave up 5 bases and J gave up 4 bases, with 12 bases separating them. Germline V gene data show CDR1 as SGHAT and CDR2 as FQNNGV. The CDR3 DNA is TGTGCCAGCAGCCGAGAGGCGTGGTACAATGAGCAGTTCTTC. Translation gives CASSREAWYNEQFF.

This chain connects TRBV18 to TRBJ2-7, with TRBD1 as a possible D gene (7 bases). The germline V and J ends were trimmed by 6 bases and 4 bases, with 13 bases remaining between them. The CDR3 consists of 13 residues. The V gene's germline CDR1 is KGHSH and CDR2 LQKENI. The CDR3 sequence: CASSRDRQYEQYF. Written as DNA, the CDR3 is TGTGCCAGCTCGCGGGACAGACAGTACGAGCAGTACTTC.

V usage is TRBV21-1 and J usage is TRBJ1-2; the D call TRBD1 from the table was never checked on the DNA. TRBV21-1 is a documented pseudogene. This CDR3 is built from 17 residues. The CDR3 region has the DNA TGTGCCAGCAGCACATCCGGGACACGGCGGTTCGGCTATGGCTACACCTTC. Protein sequence: CASSTSGTRRFGYGYTF.

The chain combines TRBV9 with TRBJ2-2; TRBD2 matches at 8 bases. The CDR3 spans 15 residues. The germline CDR1 and CDR2 sequences are SGDLS and YYNGEE. J was trimmed by 1 base and V by 4 bases; bases with no gene match: 3. CDR3 bases: TGTGCCAGCAGCCAACTAGCGGAGAACACCGGGGAGCTGTTTTTT. Translating it yields CASSQLAENTGELFF.

This chain uses TRBV5-1 with TRBJ2-1; 8 nucleotides line up with TRBD1. The CDR3 totals 14 residues. Germline CDR1 and CDR2: SGHRS and YFSETQ. Unmatched junction bases numbered 7, after V lost 5 bases and J lost 6 bases. The CDR3, as DNA: TGCGCCAGCAGGGACAGGGTTAACTCCAATGAGCAGTTCTTC. This translates into CASRDRVNSNEQFF.

V is TRBV6-5 and J is TRBJ2-7; D perhaps matches TRBD2 (5 bases). Germline assignment: CDR1 MNHEY and CDR2 SVGAGI. V was shortened by 11 bases and J by 6 bases, with 14 bases between the two germline ends. The CDR3 totals 11 residues. The CDR3 region has the DNA TGTGCCGCGGGTGGTACTCTCGAGCAGTACTTC. It yields the protein CAAGGTLEQYF.

The chain employs TRBV6-1 and TRBJ2-3, with TRBD1 as a possible D gene (6 bases). The V gene lost 3 bases and the J gene lost 7 bases, with 11 bases spanning the gap. Germline V lookup: CDR1 MNHNS, CDR2 SASEGT. The CDR3 consists of 13 residues. CDR3: CASSESDRNTQYF. In DNA form, the CDR3 reads TGTGCCAGCAGTGAGAGCGACAGGAATACGCAGTATTTT.

This clone was seen only once. The chain links TRBV30 to TRBJ1-5, with D tentatively TRBD1 (5 bases). V lost 3 bases and J lost 2, with 8 bases in between. The CDR3 is made up of 13 amino acids. The germline V gene has CDR1 GTSNPN and CDR2 SVGIG (reference sequence). The CDR3 DNA reads as TGTGCCTGGAGGGACAAGGGCAATCAGCCCCAGCATTTT. Its translation: CAWRDKGNQPQHF.

CDR3 sequence reads: CASSFAGGQETQYF. CDR3 coding DNA: TGTGCCAGCAGCTTTGCTGGCGGGCAAGAGACCCAGTACTTC. The chain recombines TRBV7-2 with TRBJ2-5; weak D call: TRBD2 (5 bases). Germline CDR1 is SGHTA and CDR2 is FQGNSA. V was pared by 3 bases and J by 2 bases, with 10 bases between. This CDR3 is 14 amino acids long.

As concerns this clone: Germline and junction disagree at one end, which may indicate a read error. The genes are TRBV30 and TRBJ1-4; TRBD1 matches at 9 bases. Germline V lookup: CDR1 GTSNPN, CDR2 SVGIG (reference sequence). This CDR3 contains 11 residues. CDR3 in DNA: TGTGCCTGGACCACTAGGACAGGGGTCCTTTTT. Its protein product is CAWTTRTGVLF. The variable domain in full, completed from reference TRBV30 and TRBJ1-4, reads SQTIHQWPATLVQPVGSPLSLECTVEGTSNPNLYWYRQAAGRGLQLLFYSVGIGQISSEVPQNLSASRPQDRQFILSSKKLLLSDSGFYLCAWTTRTGVLFGSGTQLSVL.

A single count supports this clone. This sequence joins TRBV5-1 and TRBJ1-1, with D unclear. This CDR3 contains 14 residues. The germline V and J ends were trimmed by 0 bases and 1 base, with 7 bases remaining between them. The germline V gene encodes CDR1 SGHRS and CDR2 YFSETQ. The CDR3 region is CASSLVPANTEAFF. The CDR3 region has the DNA TGCGCCAGCAGCTTGGTTCCGGCGAACACTGAAGCTTTCTTT.